The clone carrying this TCR beta chain appeared a few times. The ends lost 3 bases at V and 5 bases at J; junction bases unmatched: 6. There are 16 residues in the CDR3. CDR1 is SEHNR, CDR2 FQNEAQ, per germline (reference sequence). The record originates from a study of blood T cells in healthy people across ages. Overall study context: Capture by template switching was about one barcoded beta molecule per two T cells.

A second PCR, run for 7 to 11 cycles, used a sample-barcoded 5' primer plus a J-beta primer mix. Every sample gave at least 3 million paired-end reads containing CDR3. MiXCR was run by TCRdb on the 5' RACE reads, yielding one entry per CDR3 protein. The table has roughly 1.4 million distinct CDR3 sequences, 59% seen once; the top ten hold 6.5% to 8.5%. This chain links TRBV7-9 with TRBJ2-7, with 14 bases fitting TRBD2. The receptor was isolated from a young man in good health. The sequencing sample was made of blood. The CDR3 loop reads CASSFPGLAGANEQYF. The CDR3 DNA reads as TGTGCCAGCAGCTTCCCGGGACTAGCGGGAGCAAACGAGCAGTACTTC.